This T cell receptor beta chain is from a study of Ad26.COV2.S vaccination and SARS-CoV-2 variants. As for the study in general: Intramuscular Ad26.COV2.S doses were given once or twice, 56 days apart. Study conclusions and caveats: TCR breadth and depth estimates may have understated total T cell responses.

Generated by immunoSEQ multiplex PCR, the TCRdb table keeps only in-frame clones and is missing some. The sample lists 250,000 to 300,000 clones; 70% to 90% were seen once. With 3 bases clipped from V and 3 bases from J, the junction kept 5 bases outside the gene matches. Germline CDR1 reads LNHDA; CDR2 reads SQIVND (reference sequence). The CDR3 has 16 amino acids. Note on this clone: What it binds is not known.

Noted treatment: around 19 received Ad26.COV2.S at low or high dose, single or two shots; 5 received placebo; per-sample allocation not given. On day 63 after the first injection, vaccine and placebo recipients gave samples. In Boston, an adult donor aged 18-55 years took part. Here the sequenced sample was peripheral blood, taken in a trial of Ad26.COV2.S vaccine versus placebo. The chain couples TRBV19 to TRBJ2-5, with 12 positions matching TRBD1. This receptor was taken from a person aged 18-65 years who received the Ad26.COV2.S COVID-19 vaccine or a placebo. The CDR3 DNA reads as TGTGCCAGTAGTATTGGCGGGACAGGGGGCGAAGAGACCCAGTACTTC. Residues: CASSIGGTGGEETQYF.